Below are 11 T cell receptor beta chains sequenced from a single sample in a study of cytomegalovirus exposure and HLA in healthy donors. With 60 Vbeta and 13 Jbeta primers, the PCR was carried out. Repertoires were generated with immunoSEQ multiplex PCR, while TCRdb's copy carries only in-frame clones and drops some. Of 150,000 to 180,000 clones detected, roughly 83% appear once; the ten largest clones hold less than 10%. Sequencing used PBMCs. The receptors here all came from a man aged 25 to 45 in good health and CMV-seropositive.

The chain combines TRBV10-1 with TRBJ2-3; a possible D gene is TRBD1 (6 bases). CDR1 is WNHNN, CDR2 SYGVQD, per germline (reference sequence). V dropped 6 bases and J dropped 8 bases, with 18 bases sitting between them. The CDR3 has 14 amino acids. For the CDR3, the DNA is TGCGCCAGCAGCGATAGGCAGGGGCTGGTTACGCAGTATTTT. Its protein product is CASSDRQGLVTQYF.

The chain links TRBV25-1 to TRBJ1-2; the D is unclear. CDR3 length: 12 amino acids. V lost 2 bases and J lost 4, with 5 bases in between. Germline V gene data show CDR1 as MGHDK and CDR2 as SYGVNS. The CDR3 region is CASSEVFYGYTF. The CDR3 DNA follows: TGTGCCAGCAGTGAAGTATTCTATGGCTACACCTTC.

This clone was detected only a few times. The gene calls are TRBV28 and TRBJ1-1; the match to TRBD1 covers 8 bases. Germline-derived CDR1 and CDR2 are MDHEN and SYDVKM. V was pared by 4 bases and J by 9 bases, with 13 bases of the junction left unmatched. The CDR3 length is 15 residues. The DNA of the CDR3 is TGTGCCAGCAGTTCACCTCCAACAGGGGGGGGCAAAGCTTTCTTT. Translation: CASSSPPTGGGKAFF.

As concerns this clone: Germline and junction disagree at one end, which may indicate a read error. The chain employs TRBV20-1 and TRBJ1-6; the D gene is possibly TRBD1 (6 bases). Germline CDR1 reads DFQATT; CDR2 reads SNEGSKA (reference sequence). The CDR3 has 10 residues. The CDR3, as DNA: TGCAGTGCTAGCGGACAGCCAACAAACTTT. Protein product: CSASGQPTNF.

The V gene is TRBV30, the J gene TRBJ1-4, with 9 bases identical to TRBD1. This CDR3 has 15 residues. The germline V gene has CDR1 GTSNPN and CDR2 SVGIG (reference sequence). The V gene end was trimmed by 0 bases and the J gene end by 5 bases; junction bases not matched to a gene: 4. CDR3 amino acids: CAWSVRGQGNEKLFF. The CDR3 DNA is TGTGCCTGGAGTGTACGGGGACAGGGCAATGAAAAACTGTTTTTT. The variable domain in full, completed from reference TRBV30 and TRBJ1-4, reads SQTIHQWPATLVQPVGSPLSLECTVEGTSNPNLYWYRQAAGRGLQLLFYSVGIGQISSEVPQNLSASRPQDRQFILSSKKLLLSDSGFYLCAWSVRGQGNEKLFFGSGTQLSVL.

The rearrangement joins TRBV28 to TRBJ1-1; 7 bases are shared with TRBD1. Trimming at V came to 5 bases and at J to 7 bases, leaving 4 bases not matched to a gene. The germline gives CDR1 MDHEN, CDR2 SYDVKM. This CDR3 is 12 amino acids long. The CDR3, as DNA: TGTGCCAGCAGTCTGGGACAGTTTGAAGCTTTCTTT. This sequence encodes CASSLGQFEAFF. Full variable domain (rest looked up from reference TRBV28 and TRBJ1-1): DVKVTQSSRYLVKRTGEKVFLECVQDMDHENMFWYRQDPGLGLRLIYFSYDVKMKEKGDIPEGYSVSREKKERFSLILESASTNQTSMYLCASSLGQFEAFFGQGTRLTVV.

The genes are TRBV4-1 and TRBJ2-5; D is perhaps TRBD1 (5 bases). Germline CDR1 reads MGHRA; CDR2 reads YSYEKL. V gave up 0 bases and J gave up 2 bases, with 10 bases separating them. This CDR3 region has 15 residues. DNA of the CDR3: TGCGCCAGCAGCCAAGAAACAGGCAAGCAAGAGACCCAGTACTTC. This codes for CASSQETGKQETQYF.

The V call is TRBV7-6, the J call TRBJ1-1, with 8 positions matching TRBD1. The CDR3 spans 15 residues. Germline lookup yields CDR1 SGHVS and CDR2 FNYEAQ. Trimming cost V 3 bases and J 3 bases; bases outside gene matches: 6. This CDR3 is CASSLRTGRDTEAFF. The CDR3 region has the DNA TGTGCCAGCAGCTTGAGGACAGGGCGGGACACTGAAGCTTTCTTT.

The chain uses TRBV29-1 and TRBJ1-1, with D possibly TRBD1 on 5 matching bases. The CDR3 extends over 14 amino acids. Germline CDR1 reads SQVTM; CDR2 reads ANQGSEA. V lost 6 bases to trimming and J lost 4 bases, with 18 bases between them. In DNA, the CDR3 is TGCAGCGTCCCCTCAGGTGGCGGGGCCACTGAAGCTTTCTTT. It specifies CSVPSGGGATEAFF. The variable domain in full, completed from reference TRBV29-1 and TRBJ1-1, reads SAVISQKPSRDICQRGTSLTIQCQVDSQVTMMFWYRQQPGQSLTLIATANQGSEATYESGFVIDKFPISRPNLTFSTLTVSNMSPEDSSIYLCSVPSGGGATEAFFGQGTRLTVV.

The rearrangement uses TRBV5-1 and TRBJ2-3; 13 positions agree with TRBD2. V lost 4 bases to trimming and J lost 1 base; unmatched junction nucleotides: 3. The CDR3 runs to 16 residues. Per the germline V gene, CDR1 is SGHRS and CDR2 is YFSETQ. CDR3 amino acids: CASSGTSGGGTDTQYF. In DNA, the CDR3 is TGCGCCAGCAGCGGAACTAGCGGGGGGGGCACAGATACGCAGTATTTT.

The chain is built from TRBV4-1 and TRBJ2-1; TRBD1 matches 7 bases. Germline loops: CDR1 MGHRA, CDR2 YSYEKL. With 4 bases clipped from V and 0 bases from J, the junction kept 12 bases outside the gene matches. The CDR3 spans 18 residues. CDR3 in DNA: TGCGCCAGCAGCCCATTGGGCGGACAGGCTAGCTCCTACAATGAGCAGTTCTTC. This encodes CASSPLGGQASSYNEQFF.